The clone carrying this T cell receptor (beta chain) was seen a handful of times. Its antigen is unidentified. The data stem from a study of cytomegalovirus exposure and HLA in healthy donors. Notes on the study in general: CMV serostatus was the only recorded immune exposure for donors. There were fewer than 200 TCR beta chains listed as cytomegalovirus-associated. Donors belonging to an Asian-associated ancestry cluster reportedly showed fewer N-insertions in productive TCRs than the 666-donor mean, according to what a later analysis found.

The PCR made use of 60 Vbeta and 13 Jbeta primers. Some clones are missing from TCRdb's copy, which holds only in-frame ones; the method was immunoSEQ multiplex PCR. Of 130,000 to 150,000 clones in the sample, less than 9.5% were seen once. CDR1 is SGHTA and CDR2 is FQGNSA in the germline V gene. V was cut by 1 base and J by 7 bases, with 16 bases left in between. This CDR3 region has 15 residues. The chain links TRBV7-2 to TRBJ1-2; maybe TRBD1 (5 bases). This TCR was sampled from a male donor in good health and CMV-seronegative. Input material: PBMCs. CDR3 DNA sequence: TGTGCCAGCAGCTTAGTGGGCAGGGTGGCTGCTGGCTACACCTTC. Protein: CASSLVGRVAAGYTF.